This TCR beta chain was sequenced during a study of cytomegalovirus exposure and HLA in healthy donors. Background on the study: The roughly 130 validation repertoires used the same platform as the 600 to 750 first-cohort repertoires (as reported by a later analysis). General study findings and limits: A list of around 160 TCR beta chains associated with cytomegalovirus was given. A later analysis found first-cohort TCR clusters tended to co-occur in the 120 validation repertoires. In vitro assays verified that three CMV-associated chains recognized CMV antigens specifically.

V lost 3 bases and J lost 4, with 15 bases in between. This CDR3 spans 15 amino acids. CDR1 is LNHDA, CDR2 SQIVND, per germline (reference sequence). In regard to this clone: Its antigen is undetermined.

Method: immunoSEQ multiplex PCR; TCRdb's copy keeps in-frame clones and lacks some. The sample contains some 130,000 clones, 89% of which appear only once. The receptor's source is a woman younger than 30 in good health and CMV-seronegative. The sequenced sample was PBMCs. This chain links TRBV19 with TRBJ1-1, with a weak D call TRBD1 (5 bases). CDR3 residues: CASSITVGGATEAFF. CDR3 DNA: TGTGCCAGTAGTATCACGGTCGGCGGGGCCACTGAAGCTTTCTTT.